The T cell receptor (beta chain) under discussion was sequenced for a study of T cell changes during pregnancy in multiple sclerosis. Using immunoSEQ multiplex PCR, the repertoire was profiled, and TCRdb retains in-frame clones only, with some absent. The data contain about 120,000 clones, 92% of them singletons. Germline CDR1 reads GTSNPN; CDR2 reads SVGIG (reference sequence). The length of the CDR3 is 13 residues. V was pared by 5 bases and J by 6 bases, with 10 bases of the junction left unmatched. The chain employs TRBV30 and TRBJ2-7; 7 positions agree with TRBD2. The source of this sequence is a female donor with multiple sclerosis, enrolled in a pregnancy study. This specimen was peripheral blood, taken in the third trimester of pregnancy. The CDR3 region is CAWGLGGSGEQYF. For the CDR3, the DNA is TGTGCCTGGGGCCTCGGCGGGAGCGGCGAGCAGTACTTC.